Sequencing of this TCR beta chain was carried out in a study of beta chain features in type 1 diabetes. Broader study findings: The study found that naive, central memory and Treg TCRB repertoires appeared more similar in patients than in healthy donors. The study notes PCR might favor shorter templates equally in patients and controls. VDJ junctions from type 1 diabetes patients carried fewer insertions and larger deletions.

As every portion of the isolated RNA was reverse transcribed, the sequencing read expressed TCRB transcripts. Method: immunoSEQ multiplex PCR; TCRdb's copy keeps in-frame clones and lacks some. The data show 500,000 to 700,000 clones, 15% to 19% seen once. Details on this clone: The target antigen is unknown.

Sequencing was done on a sample of naive CD4+ T cells from blood. The clonotype was recovered from a young man in good health.

DNA for the CDR3: TGCGCCAGTAAAAATAGGCATTTATCCTACGAGCAGTACTTC. Translating gives CASKNRHLSYEQYF. The gene calls are TRBV23-1 and TRBJ2-7; D is undetermined. TRBV23-1 is known as an ORF, though its function is uncertain. Between the trimmed V and J ends, which lost 9 bases and 1 base, there was a span of 16 bases. The CDR3 is 14 amino acids.